The present TCR beta chain was sequenced within a study of CD8 T cells in ankylosing spondylitis. Library preparation for TCR beta used quantitative 5'-RACE with molecular barcodes. TCRdb re-analysed the 5' RACE reads in MiXCR, keeping a single row per CDR3 protein. Found here are around 130,000 distinct CDR3 sequences, about 6.4% of them singletons; the top ten hold 12%. This clonotype appeared many times. The target antigen is unknown. Study-wide results and caveats: CD8+ by phenotype, disease-linked clones were relatively rare in peripheral blood. Significantly higher representation of disease-linked clones was reported for matched ankylosing spondylitis synovial fluid.

The receptor comes from a male donor with ankylosing spondylitis or in good health (not recorded which). Sequenced input: blood, either unsorted or a sorted T cell fraction (not recorded which).

Here the CDR3 reads CSVEFLALRGGDTEAFF. The DNA of the CDR3 is TGCAGCGTTGAATTTTTGGCTTTGAGGGGAGGGGACACTGAAGCTTTCTTT. V is TRBV29-1 and J is TRBJ1-1; tentative D call: TRBD1 (5 bases). CDR3 size: 17 residues. V lost 2 bases to trimming and J lost 3 bases, with 22 bases between them. CDR1 is SQVTM and CDR2 is ANQGSEA in the germline V gene.